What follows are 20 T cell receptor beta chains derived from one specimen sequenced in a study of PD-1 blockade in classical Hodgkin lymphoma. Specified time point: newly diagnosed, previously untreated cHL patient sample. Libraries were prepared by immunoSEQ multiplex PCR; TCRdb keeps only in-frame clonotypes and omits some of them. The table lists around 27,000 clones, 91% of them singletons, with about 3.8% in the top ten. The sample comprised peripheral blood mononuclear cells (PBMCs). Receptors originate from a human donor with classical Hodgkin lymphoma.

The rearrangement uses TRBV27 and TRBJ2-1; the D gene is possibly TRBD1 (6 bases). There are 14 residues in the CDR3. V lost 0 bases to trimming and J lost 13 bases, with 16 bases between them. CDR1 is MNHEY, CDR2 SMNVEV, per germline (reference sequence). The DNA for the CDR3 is TGTGCCAGCAGTTTATCGTCAGGGGTCAGCTCTCAGTTCTTC. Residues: CASSLSSGVSSQFF.

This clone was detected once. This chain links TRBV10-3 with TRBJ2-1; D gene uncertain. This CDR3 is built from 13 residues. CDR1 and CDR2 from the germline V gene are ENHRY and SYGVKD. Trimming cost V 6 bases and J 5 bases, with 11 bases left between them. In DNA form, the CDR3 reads TGTGCCATCAGAGACCGGAACAACAATGAGCAGTTCTTC. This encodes CAIRDRNNNEQFF.

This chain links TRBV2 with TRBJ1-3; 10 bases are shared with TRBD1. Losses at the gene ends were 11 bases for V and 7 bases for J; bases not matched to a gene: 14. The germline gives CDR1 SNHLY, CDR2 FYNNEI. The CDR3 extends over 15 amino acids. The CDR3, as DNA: TGTGCCGGAGGGGGCCGGACAGGGGGATCGAACACCATATATTTT. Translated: CAGGGRTGGSNTIYF.

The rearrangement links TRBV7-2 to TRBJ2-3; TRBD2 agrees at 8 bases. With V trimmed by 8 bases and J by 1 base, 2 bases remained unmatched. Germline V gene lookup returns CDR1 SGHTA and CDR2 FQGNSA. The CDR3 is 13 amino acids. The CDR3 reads CASALAGTDTQYF. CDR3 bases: TGTGCCAGCGCACTAGCGGGCACAGATACGCAGTATTTT. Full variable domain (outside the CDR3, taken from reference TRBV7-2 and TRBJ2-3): GAGVSQSPSNKVTEKGKDVELRCDPISGHTALYWYRQSLGQGLEFLIYFQGNSAPDKSGLPSDRFSAERTGGSVSTLTIQRTQQEDSAVYLCASALAGTDTQYFGPGTRLTVL.

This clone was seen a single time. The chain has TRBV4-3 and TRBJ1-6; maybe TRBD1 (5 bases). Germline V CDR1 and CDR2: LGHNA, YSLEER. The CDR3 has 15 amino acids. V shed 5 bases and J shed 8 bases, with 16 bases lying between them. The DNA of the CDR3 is TGCGCCAGCAGCACCGGAGACAGAGGATATTCACCCCTCCACTTT. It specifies CASSTGDRGYSPLHF.

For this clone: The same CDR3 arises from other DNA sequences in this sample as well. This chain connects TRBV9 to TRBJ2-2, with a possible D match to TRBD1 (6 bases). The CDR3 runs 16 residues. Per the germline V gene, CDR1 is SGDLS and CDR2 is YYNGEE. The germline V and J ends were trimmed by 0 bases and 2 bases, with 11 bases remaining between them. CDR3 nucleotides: TGTGCCAGCAGCGTAGGCGCAGGGGCCAACACCGGGGAGCTGTTTTTT. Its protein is CASSVGAGANTGELFF.

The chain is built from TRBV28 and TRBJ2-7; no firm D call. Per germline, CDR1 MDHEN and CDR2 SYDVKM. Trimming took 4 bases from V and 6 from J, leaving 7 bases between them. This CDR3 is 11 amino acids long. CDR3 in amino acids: CASSSPAEQYF. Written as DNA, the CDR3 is TGTGCCAGCAGTTCCCCTGCCGAGCAGTACTTC. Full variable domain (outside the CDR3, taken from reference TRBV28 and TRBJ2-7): DVKVTQSSRYLVKRTGEKVFLECVQDMDHENMFWYRQDPGLGLRLIYFSYDVKMKEKGDIPEGYSVSREKKERFSLILESASTNQTSMYLCASSSPAEQYFGPGTRLTVT.

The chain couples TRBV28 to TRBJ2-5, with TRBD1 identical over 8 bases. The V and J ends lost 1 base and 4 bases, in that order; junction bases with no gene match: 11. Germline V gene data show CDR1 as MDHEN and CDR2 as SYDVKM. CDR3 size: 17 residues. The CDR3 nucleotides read TGTGCCAGCAGTTTATTCCAGGGACAGGAGAAAACAGAGACCCAGTACTTC. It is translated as CASSLFQGQEKTETQYF.

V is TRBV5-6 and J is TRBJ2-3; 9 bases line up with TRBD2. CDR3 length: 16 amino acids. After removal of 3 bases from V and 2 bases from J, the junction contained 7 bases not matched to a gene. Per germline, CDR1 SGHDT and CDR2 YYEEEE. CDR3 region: CASSYRLAVPTDTQYF. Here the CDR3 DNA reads TGTGCCAGCAGCTACCGACTAGCGGTCCCCACAGATACGCAGTATTTT.

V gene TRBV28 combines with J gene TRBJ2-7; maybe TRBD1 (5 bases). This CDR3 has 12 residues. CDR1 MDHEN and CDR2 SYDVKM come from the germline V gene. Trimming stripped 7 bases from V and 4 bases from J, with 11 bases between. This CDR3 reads CASNTGGYEQYF. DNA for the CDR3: TGTGCCAGCAATACAGGCGGATACGAGCAGTACTTC.

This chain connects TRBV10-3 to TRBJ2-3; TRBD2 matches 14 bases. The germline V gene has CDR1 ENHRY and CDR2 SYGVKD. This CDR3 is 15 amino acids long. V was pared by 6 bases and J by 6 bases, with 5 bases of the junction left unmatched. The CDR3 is CAIRGTSGSSDTQYF. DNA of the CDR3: TGTGCCATCAGGGGGACTAGCGGGAGCTCGGATACGCAGTATTTT.

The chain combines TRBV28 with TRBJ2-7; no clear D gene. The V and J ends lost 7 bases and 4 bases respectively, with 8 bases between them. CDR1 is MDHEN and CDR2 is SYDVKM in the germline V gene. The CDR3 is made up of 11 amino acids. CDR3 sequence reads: CASKGFYEQYF. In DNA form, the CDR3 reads TGTGCCAGCAAAGGCTTTTACGAGCAGTACTTC.

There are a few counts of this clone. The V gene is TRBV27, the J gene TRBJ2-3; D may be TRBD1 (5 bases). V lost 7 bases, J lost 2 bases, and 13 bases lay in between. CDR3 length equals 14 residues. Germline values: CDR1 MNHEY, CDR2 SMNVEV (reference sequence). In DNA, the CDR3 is TGTGCCAGCAAAGGTGGCAGGGTCACAGATACGCAGTATTTT. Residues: CASKGGRVTDTQYF.

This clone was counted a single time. The CDR3 loop is CASSPTGGQGGQYGYTF. The CDR3 nucleotides read TGTGCCAGCAGCCCTACGGGGGGACAGGGTGGACAGTATGGCTACACCTTC. This rearrangement joins TRBV9 to TRBJ1-2; 9 nucleotides match TRBD1. Trimming at V came to 4 bases and at J to 5 bases, leaving 15 bases not matched to a gene. This CDR3 spans 17 amino acids. The germline V gene has CDR1 SGDLS and CDR2 YYNGEE.

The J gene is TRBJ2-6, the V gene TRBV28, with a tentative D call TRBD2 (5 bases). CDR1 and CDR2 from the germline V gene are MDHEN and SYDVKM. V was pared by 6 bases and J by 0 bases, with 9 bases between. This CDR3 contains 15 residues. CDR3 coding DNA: TGTGCCAGCAGCCCCGGGATCTCTGGGGCCAACGTCCTGACTTTC. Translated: CASSPGISGANVLTF.

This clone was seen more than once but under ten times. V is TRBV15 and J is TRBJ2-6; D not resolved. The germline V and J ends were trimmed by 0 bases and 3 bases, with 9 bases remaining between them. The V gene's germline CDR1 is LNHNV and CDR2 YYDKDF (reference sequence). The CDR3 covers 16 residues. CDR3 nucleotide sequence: TGTGCCACCAGCAGAGATGTGGAGAGTGGGGCCAACGTCCTGACTTTC. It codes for CATSRDVESGANVLTF.

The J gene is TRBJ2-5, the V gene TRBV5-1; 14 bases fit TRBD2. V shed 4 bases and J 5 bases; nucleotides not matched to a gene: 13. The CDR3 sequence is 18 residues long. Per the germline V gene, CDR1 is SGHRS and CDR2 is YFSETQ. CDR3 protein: CASSGGTSGRGAVETQYF. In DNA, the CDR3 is TGCGCCAGCAGCGGAGGGACTAGCGGGAGAGGGGCGGTCGAGACCCAGTACTTC.

The CDR3: CASSQDMTSGHSTDTQYF. The CDR3 DNA sequence: TGTGCCAGCAGCCAAGATATGACTAGCGGGCATAGCACAGATACGCAGTATTTT. The gene calls are TRBV4-2 and TRBJ2-3, with TRBD2 matching over 10 bases. CDR1 is LGHNA, CDR2 YNFKEQ, per germline. Trimming took 0 bases from V and 0 from J; bases not matched to a gene: 6. There are 18 residues in the CDR3.

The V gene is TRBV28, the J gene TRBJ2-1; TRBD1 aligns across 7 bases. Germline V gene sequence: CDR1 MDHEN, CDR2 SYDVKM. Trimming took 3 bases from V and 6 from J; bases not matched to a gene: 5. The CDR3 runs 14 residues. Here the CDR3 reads CASSFPGGSNEQFF. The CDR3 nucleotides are TGTGCCAGCAGTTTCCCAGGGGGTAGCAATGAGCAGTTCTTC.

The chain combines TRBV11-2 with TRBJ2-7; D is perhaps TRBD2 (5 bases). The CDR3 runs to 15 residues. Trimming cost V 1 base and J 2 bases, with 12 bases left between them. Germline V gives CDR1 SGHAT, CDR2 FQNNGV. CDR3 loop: CASSLGLGNPYEQYF. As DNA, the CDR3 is TGTGCCAGCAGCTTAGGACTCGGGAACCCCTACGAGCAGTACTTC.